Below, 13 T cell receptor beta chains from the same sample are listed, as sequenced in a study of CD8+ T cells in alopecia areata. It was cDNA, reverse transcribed from extracted RNA, that served as the sequencing template. Profiled with immunoSEQ multiplex PCR; TCRdb holds only in-frame clones, not every one. The table shows under 150,000 clones, with roughly 50% occurring only once. The sample was NKG2D-low CD8+ T cells sorted from blood. These TCRs come from a human donor with alopecia areata.

This clone was recorded a few times. The rearrangement joins TRBV2 to TRBJ2-3; D remains unclear. This CDR3 is built from 11 residues. V lost 0 bases and J lost 7, with 2 bases in between. The germline V gene has CDR1 SNHLY and CDR2 FYNNEI. The CDR3 DNA follows: TGTGCCAGCAGTGAAGCCTATACGCAGTATTTT. Protein product: CASSEAYTQYF.

The V and J genes are TRBV30 and TRBJ1-4; D gene unclear. Per germline, CDR1 GTSNPN and CDR2 SVGIG (reference sequence). Trimming stripped 8 bases from V and 4 bases from J, with 11 bases between. The CDR3 is 12 residues long. CDR3 sequence: CARKASNEKLFF. As DNA, the CDR3 is TGTGCCCGGAAGGCTAGTAATGAAAAACTGTTTTTT.

The V call is TRBV27, the J call TRBJ2-7, with TRBD1 identical over 7 bases. This CDR3 region has 13 residues. In germline, CDR1 is MNHEY, CDR2 SMNVEV (reference sequence). Losses at the gene ends were 4 bases for V and 1 base for J; bases not matched to a gene: 1. The chain's CDR3 is CASSSTGSYEQYF. CDR3 DNA: TGTGCCAGCAGTTCGACAGGGTCCTACGAGCAGTACTTC.

In its sample, this clone was seen a few times. The chain combines TRBV14 with TRBJ1-6; TRBD1 agrees at 7 bases. The junction had 8 bases not matched to a gene; V was cut back by 2 bases and J by 10 bases. In germline, CDR1 is SGHDN, CDR2 FVKESK. The length of the CDR3 is 15 residues. The CDR3 DNA reads TGTGCCAGCAGCCAATTTGGACAGGTGCGATCACCCCTCCACTTT. Its translation is CASSQFGQVRSPLHF. The complete variable domain, with remaining parts taken from reference TRBV14 and TRBJ1-6, reads EAGVTQFPSHSVIEKGQTVTLRCDPISGHDNLYWYRRVMGKEIKFLLHFVKESKQDESGMPNNRFLAERTGGTYSTLKVQPAELEDSGVYFCASSQFGQVRSPLHFGNGTRLTVT.

The CDR3 protein is CASSWTDSHPNNEQFF. The CDR3 DNA sequence: TGCGCCAGCAGCTGGACGGACTCCCACCCGAACAATGAGCAGTTCTTC. This chain connects TRBV5-1 to TRBJ2-1; possibly TRBD2 for D (5 bases). The CDR3 has 16 amino acids. Deletions cut 3 bases from V and 5 bases from J, with 18 bases between. Germline CDR1 is SGHRS and CDR2 is YFSETQ.

The CDR3 sequence is CSVPGSRGGYTF. The CDR3 DNA reads TGCAGCGTTCCCGGGAGTAGGGGTGGCTACACCTTC. This chain links TRBV29-1 with TRBJ1-2; possibly TRBD1 for D (5 bases). Germline CDR1 reads SQVTM; CDR2 reads ANQGSEA. The length of the CDR3 is 12 residues. Trimming removed 5 bases at V and 7 bases at J, with 14 bases between.

This clone has a handful of counts. Written as DNA, the CDR3 is TGCAGCGTTGAAGCCGGGACCAACGTAAACCTACGTGGGAACACCGGGGAGCTGTTTTTT. Translation gives CSVEAGTNVNLRGNTGELFF. The chain has TRBV29-1 and TRBJ2-2; D is possibly TRBD1 or TRBD2 (5 bases each). The CDR3 has 20 amino acids. V lost 1 base and J lost 1, with 25 bases in between. CDR1 is SQVTM, CDR2 ANQGSEA, per germline.

The CDR3 region has the DNA TGTGCCTGGGGATTATACGAGCAGTACTTC. Translated: CAWGLYEQYF. The V and J genes are TRBV30 and TRBJ2-7, with unresolved D. V lost 5 bases to trimming and J lost 4 bases, with 6 bases between them. This CDR3 is built from 10 residues. CDR1 and CDR2 from the germline V gene are GTSNPN and SVGIG (reference sequence). Together with reference TRBV30 and TRBJ2-7, the CDR3 gives the full variable domain: SQTIHQWPATLVQPVGSPLSLECTVEGTSNPNLYWYRQAAGRGLQLLFYSVGIGQISSEVPQNLSASRPQDRQFILSSKKLLLSDSGFYLCAWGLYEQYFGPGTRLTVT.

The gene calls are TRBV9 and TRBJ2-1; D gene unclear. V lost 4 bases and J lost 0, with 17 bases in between. Germline CDR1 reads SGDLS; CDR2 reads YYNGEE. This CDR3 comprises 17 residues. The CDR3 nucleotides read TGTGCCAGCAGCAAAAGACACCAGGCGGTCTCCTACAATGAGCAGTTCTTC. Its protein is CASSKRHQAVSYNEQFF.

In this sample, this clone turned up once. The chain uses TRBV29-1 and TRBJ1-2; a possible D gene is TRBD1 (5 bases). Looked up from germline, CDR1 is SQVTM and CDR2 is ANQGSEA. Trimming pared 7 bases from V and 2 bases from J, leaving 11 bases between. The CDR3 extends over 12 amino acids. CDR3: CSARGENYGYTF. Written as DNA, the CDR3 is TGCAGCGCCCGGGGGGAGAACTATGGCTACACCTTC.

This clone has just a few counts. The same CDR3 can be traced to other DNA sequences in this sample. The V and J genes are TRBV29-1 and TRBJ2-7; D remains unclear. The germline CDR1 and CDR2 sequences are SQVTM and ANQGSEA. The CDR3 covers 10 residues. V lost 4 bases and J lost 3, with 4 bases in between. The CDR3 DNA reads TGCAGCGTTGTAGTCTACGAGCAGTACTTC. This encodes CSVVVYEQYF.

This rearrangement joins TRBV28 to TRBJ2-1; 7 bases line up with TRBD1. The CDR3 runs to 15 residues. V was pared by 7 bases and J by 3 bases, with 9 bases of the junction left unmatched. Germline CDR1 reads MDHEN; CDR2 reads SYDVKM. CDR3 region: CASTQRQGIYNEQFF. DNA of the CDR3: TGTGCCAGCACTCAAAGACAGGGTATCTACAATGAGCAGTTCTTC.

This clone occurred a few times. The gene calls are TRBV29-1 and TRBJ1-2, with 7 nucleotides matching TRBD1. The CDR3 is 13 amino acids. Germline CDR1 and CDR2: SQVTM and ANQGSEA. After removal of 3 bases from V and 4 bases from J, the junction contained 5 bases not matched to a gene. The CDR3 DNA is TGCAGCGTTGAGAACAGGGGAATCTATGGCTACACCTTC. It is translated as CSVENRGIYGYTF.